This T cell receptor beta chain is from a study of Ad26.COV2.S vaccination and SARS-CoV-2 variants. Study-wide context: Participants got Ad26.COV2.S intramuscularly, once or twice 56 days apart.

To note about this clone: Its antigen is as yet unknown.

The germline CDR1 and CDR2 sequences are SNHLY and FYNNEI. V lost 6 bases to trimming and J lost 6 bases, with 10 bases between them. This CDR3 is 12 amino acids long. Study observations and caveats: Quantification of TCR breadth and depth may have yielded underestimates of total T cell responses.

Data came from immunoSEQ multiplex PCR; TCRdb stores just in-frame clones and leaves some out. The sample includes about 350,000 clones, about 88% of them seen just once. As for treatment: roughly 18 received Ad26.COV2.S at low or high dose, single or two shots; roughly five received placebo; per-sample allocation not given. It was on day 63 after the first vaccine or placebo injection that samples were taken. V is TRBV2 and J is TRBJ2-3, with D unclear. This TCR came from a person between 18 and 59 years old who received the Ad26.COV2.S COVID-19 vaccine or a placebo. Specimen: peripheral blood, collected in a trial of Ad26.COV2.S vaccine versus placebo. CDR3 in DNA: TGTGCCAGCAGCAGTGCCTACGATACGCAGTATTTT. It specifies CASSSAYDTQYF. Drawing the rest from reference TRBV2 and TRBJ2-3, the complete variable domain is EPEVTQTPSHQVTQMGQEVILRCVPISNHLYFYWYRQILGQKVEFLVSFYNNEISEKSEIFDDQFSVERPDGSNFTLKIRSTKLEDSAMYFCASSSAYDTQYFGPGTRLTVL.